This record covers a single TCR beta chain. The data belong to a study of blood T cell repertoires in COVID-19. Methods used by the authors: The assay estimated nucleated cells by amplifying reference gene primers. Clones were read by immunoSEQ multiplex PCR, and TCRdb kept only the in-frame ones, dropping some. D and trimming come from the DNA, and the V and J calls and clone size come from that table. The table has approximately 140,000 clones, about 83% seen once. With 4 bases clipped from V and 3 bases from J, the junction kept 8 bases outside the gene matches. Germline CDR1 reads SGHTS; CDR2 reads YDEGEE. This CDR3 comprises 16 residues. Clinical history reported by participants formed the basis on which cohorts were assigned.

The sequenced material came from PBMCs or T cells enriched from blood (not recorded which). The clonotype was recovered from a woman aged 45-59 years with acute COVID-19. This chain links TRBV5-8 with TRBJ2-7; 12 nucleotides align to TRBD2. The CDR3: CASSPRTSGALYEQYF. CDR3 sequence (DNA): TGTGCCAGCAGCCCGCGGACTAGCGGGGCACTCTACGAGCAGTACTTC.